This entry lists 24 T cell receptor beta chains sequenced from one sample in a study of blood T cell repertoires in COVID-19. Sequencing was performed with immunoSEQ multiplex PCR; in TCRdb, only in-frame clones are kept and a portion is missing. There are roughly 250,000 clones in the sample; roughly 88% occur only once, and about 1% lies in the top ten. Sequenced: peripheral blood. Receptor source: a human donor with COVID-19, enrolled during active disease. The donor label of this sample is uncertain.

J is TRBJ2-1 and V is TRBV29-1, with D maybe TRBD2 (6 bases). Trimming removed 6 bases at V and 9 bases at J, with 12 bases between. This CDR3 has 11 amino acids. The V gene's germline CDR1 is SQVTM and CDR2 ANQGSEA. This CDR3 reads CSVETSFEQFF. The CDR3 coding sequence is TGCAGCGTGGAGACTAGTTTTGAGCAGTTCTTC.

This clone was counted between two and nine times. This chain uses TRBV28 with TRBJ1-2; D may be TRBD1 (6 bases). V lost 10 bases and J lost 0, with 18 bases in between. Per the germline V gene, CDR1 is MDHEN and CDR2 is SYDVKM. The CDR3 consists of 15 residues. The CDR3 sequence is CATTSQGRANYGYTF. In DNA, the CDR3 is TGTGCCACCACCTCTCAGGGGCGAGCTAACTATGGCTACACCTTC.

This chain joins TRBV6-6 and TRBJ2-7; D might be TRBD1 (6 bases). Germline V gene sequence: CDR1 MNHNY, CDR2 SVGAGI (reference sequence). This CDR3 contains 16 residues. Trimming removed 2 bases from V and 5 bases from J, with 19 bases in between. CDR3 residues: CASSYGGQGRSHEQYF. The CDR3 coding sequence is TGTGCCAGCAGTTACGGTGGGCAGGGGAGATCCCACGAGCAGTACTTC.

The chain joins TRBV7-2 to TRBJ1-2, with 8 nucleotides matching TRBD1. Germline V gives CDR1 SGHTA, CDR2 FQGNSA. The junction had 13 bases not matched to a gene; V was cut back by 5 bases and J by 2 bases. The CDR3 spans 17 residues. CDR3 protein: CASSVPQGGALNYGYTF. For the CDR3, the DNA is TGTGCCAGCAGCGTCCCACAGGGGGGAGCCTTAAACTATGGCTACACCTTC. Supplemented by reference TRBV7-2 and TRBJ1-2, the full variable domain reads GAGVSQSPSNKVTEKGKDVELRCDPISGHTALYWYRQSLGQGLEFLIYFQGNSAPDKSGLPSDRFSAERTGGSVSTLTIQRTQQEDSAVYLCASSVPQGGALNYGYTFGSGTRLTVV.

The chain joins TRBV11-2 to TRBJ1-1; 10 bases match TRBD1. This CDR3 spans 15 amino acids. CDR1 is SGHAT, CDR2 FQNNGV, per germline. J was trimmed by 4 bases and V by 4 bases; bases with no gene match: 6. The CDR3 DNA reads as TGTGCCAGCAGCTCCCTGACAGGGGGCATCACTGAAGCTTTCTTT. It is translated as CASSSLTGGITEAFF.

The chain couples TRBV5-1 to TRBJ2-2, with 7 nucleotides matching TRBD2. Germline V gene sequence: CDR1 SGHRS, CDR2 YFSETQ. With 2 bases clipped from V and 2 bases from J, the junction kept 6 bases outside the gene matches. The CDR3 length is 16 residues. This chain's CDR3 is CASSLDTSDNTGELFF. The CDR3 region has the DNA TGCGCCAGCAGCTTAGATACTAGCGATAACACCGGGGAGCTGTTTTTT.

This clone appeared a single time. The chain employs TRBV4-3 and TRBJ2-7, with D tentatively TRBD2 (5 bases). V lost 1 base, J lost 4 bases, and 14 bases lay in between. The CDR3 is made up of 15 amino acids. Germline V gene sequence: CDR1 LGHNA, CDR2 YSLEER. The CDR3: CASSQAGSGFYEQYF. Here the CDR3 DNA reads TGCGCCAGCAGCCAAGCAGGTTCGGGGTTTTACGAGCAGTACTTC.

The chain's CDR3 is CASSRSTGHEQYF. The CDR3 DNA follows: TGTGCCAGCAGCCGATCGACAGGGCACGAGCAGTACTTC. The chain links TRBV9 to TRBJ2-7; 7 positions match TRBD1. The V and J ends lost 4 bases and 5 bases, in that order; junction bases with no gene match: 6. Germline V CDR1 and CDR2: SGDLS, YYNGEE. The CDR3 has 13 residues.

The CDR3 sequence: CASRTLAGGWETQYF. The CDR3 nucleotides are TGTGCCAGCAGGACCCTAGCGGGAGGTTGGGAGACCCAGTACTTC. The chain uses TRBV2 and TRBJ2-5; 11 positions agree with TRBD2. Germline CDR1 SNHLY, CDR2 FYNNEI. Unmatched junction bases numbered 8, after V lost 6 bases and J lost 5 bases. The CDR3 extends over 15 amino acids.

This clone came up once. V and J are TRBV27 and TRBJ1-5; possible D gene TRBD1, 6 bases. Between the trimmed V and J ends, which lost 11 bases and 0 bases, there was a span of 23 bases. The CDR3 runs 17 residues. CDR1 is MNHEY, CDR2 SMNVEV, per germline (reference sequence). CDR3 DNA sequence: TGTGCCCTACCCTGGGGGGGCCCACCGTATAGCAATCAGCCCCAGCATTTT. Encoded protein: CALPWGGPPYSNQPQHF.

A single count supports this clone. The rearrangement links TRBV3-1 (or the pseudogene TRBV3-2) to TRBJ2-7; 11 bases fit TRBD2. This CDR3 spans 15 amino acids. V gave up 4 bases and J gave up 3 bases; unmatched junction bases: 5. CDR1 is LGHDT, CDR2 YNNKEL, per germline (reference sequence). CDR3 protein: CASSLGTSGYYEQYF. CDR3 coding DNA: TGTGCCAGCAGCCTAGGGACTAGCGGCTACTACGAGCAGTACTTC.

Here the CDR3 DNA reads TGTGCCAGCAGCTCGGGGAGCGGGCACTACGAGCAGTACTTC. Its protein is CASSSGSGHYEQYF. This chain uses TRBV7-8 with TRBJ2-7; tentative D call: TRBD2 (6 bases). V gave up 4 bases and J gave up 3 bases, with 13 bases separating them. CDR3 length: 14 amino acids. Germline CDR1 SGHVS, CDR2 FQNEAQ. Based on the CDR3 plus reference TRBV7-8 and TRBJ2-7, the full variable domain is GAGVSQSPRYKVAKRGQDVALRCDPISGHVSLFWYQQALGQGPEFLTYFQNEAQLDKSGLPSDRFFAERPEGSVSTLKIQRTQQEDSAVYLCASSSGSGHYEQYFGPGTRLTVT.

This clone has more than one count but fewer than ten. The V gene is TRBV27, the J gene TRBJ1-4; 7 positions match TRBD1. From germline, CDR1 is MNHEY and CDR2 SMNVEV (reference sequence). With V trimmed by 5 bases and J by 3 bases, 3 bases remained unmatched. The CDR3 contains 14 residues. The CDR3 reads CASSRTGPNEKLFF. The CDR3 DNA sequence: TGTGCCAGCAGTCGGACAGGACCTAATGAAAAACTGTTTTTT. Looking up the rest from reference TRBV27 and TRBJ1-4 gives the full variable domain: EAQVTQNPRYLITVTGKKLTVTCSQNMNHEYMSWYRQDPGLGLRQIYYSMNVEVTDKGDVPEGYKVSRKEKRNFPLILESPSPNQTSLYFCASSRTGPNEKLFFGSGTQLSVL.

The rearrangement links TRBV27 to TRBJ1-2, with TRBD1 matching over 9 bases. With V trimmed by 0 bases and J by 4 bases, 6 bases remained unmatched. Germline assignment: CDR1 MNHEY and CDR2 SMNVEV (reference sequence). CDR3 length: 16 amino acids. The CDR3 DNA follows: TGTGCCAGCAGTTTATCAGGACAGGGGCAACCCTATGGCTACACCTTC. Translated, it gives CASSLSGQGQPYGYTF.

The rearrangement links TRBV7-8 to TRBJ1-3; 7 bases agree with TRBD1. Trimming took 7 bases from V and 2 from J; bases not matched to a gene: 2. Germline V gene lookup returns CDR1 SGHVS and CDR2 FQNEAQ. The CDR3 length is 13 residues. The CDR3 bases are TGTGCCAGCACACAGGGGCCTGGAAACACCATATATTTT. It specifies CASTQGPGNTIYF. The full variable domain, with the rest looked up from reference TRBV7-8 and TRBJ1-3, is GAGVSQSPRYKVAKRGQDVALRCDPISGHVSLFWYQQALGQGPEFLTYFQNEAQLDKSGLPSDRFFAERPEGSVSTLKIQRTQQEDSAVYLCASTQGPGNTIYFGEGSWLTVV.

The chain is built from TRBV5-4 and TRBJ2-3, with D hard to call. Trimming cost V 4 bases and J 3 bases, with 15 bases left between them. Per germline, CDR1 SGHNT and CDR2 YYREEE (reference sequence). The CDR3 consists of 15 residues. Written as DNA, the CDR3 is TGTGCCAGCAGCCCCCTTGTCCAGGCGACAGATACGCAGTATTTT. It specifies CASSPLVQATDTQYF.

The J gene is TRBJ2-1, the V gene TRBV9, with D possibly TRBD2 on 6 matching bases. The CDR3 extends over 15 amino acids. Trimming pared 0 bases from V and 9 bases from J, leaving 16 bases between. Per germline, CDR1 SGDLS and CDR2 YYNGEE. CDR3 protein: CASSVATREQGEQFF. DNA of the CDR3: TGTGCCAGCAGCGTAGCTACCCGGGAGCAGGGTGAGCAGTTCTTC. The full variable domain, rest sourced from reference TRBV9 and TRBJ2-1, is DSGVTQTPKHLITATGQRVTLRCSPRSGDLSVYWYQQSLDQGLQFLIQYYNGEERAKGNILERFSAQQFPDLHSELNLSSLELGDSALYFCASSVATREQGEQFFGPGTRLTVL.

V is TRBV30 and J is TRBJ1-6, with 7 bases lining up with TRBD1. This CDR3 contains 13 residues. The J segment lost 7 bases and the V segment lost 6 bases, leaving 6 bases of the junction unmatched. Germline V gene lookup returns CDR1 GTSNPN and CDR2 SVGIG (reference sequence). CDR3 loop: CACRGQENSPLHF. The CDR3 DNA reads TGTGCCTGTCGCGGACAGGAGAATTCACCCCTCCACTTT. Supplemented by reference TRBV30 and TRBJ1-6, the full variable domain reads SQTIHQWPATLVQPVGSPLSLECTVEGTSNPNLYWYRQAAGRGLQLLFYSVGIGQISSEVPQNLSASRPQDRQFILSSKKLLLSDSGFYLCACRGQENSPLHFGNGTRLTVT.

The chain recombines TRBV7-2 with TRBJ2-2; D gene uncertain. The CDR3 contains 14 residues. Germline V lookup: CDR1 SGHTA, CDR2 FQGNSA. With 1 base removed from V and 5 bases from J, the gap between germline ends came to 8 bases. The CDR3 DNA follows: TGTGCCAGCAGCTTAGGATTGGAGACCGGGGAGCTGTTTTTT. It is translated as CASSLGLETGELFF.

This clone was seen more than once but under ten times. The J gene is TRBJ1-5, the V gene TRBV30; D is undetermined. Germline V lookup: CDR1 GTSNPN, CDR2 SVGIG (reference sequence). The CDR3 loop spans 14 amino acids. Between the trimmed V and J ends, which lost 3 bases and 6 bases, there was a span of 15 bases. The CDR3 DNA is TGTGCCTGGAGAGGCCCGGGGTATAGTCAGCCCCAGCATTTT. Protein: CAWRGPGYSQPQHF. Full variable domain (outside the CDR3, taken from reference TRBV30 and TRBJ1-5): SQTIHQWPATLVQPVGSPLSLECTVEGTSNPNLYWYRQAAGRGLQLLFYSVGIGQISSEVPQNLSASRPQDRQFILSSKKLLLSDSGFYLCAWRGPGYSQPQHFGDGTRLSIL.

This clone was seen a single time. The chain carries TRBV5-1 and TRBJ2-6; D is possibly TRBD2 (6 bases). The ends were cut back, 5 bases at V and 0 bases at J, with 15 bases in the middle. This CDR3 comprises 17 residues. Germline-derived CDR1 and CDR2 are SGHRS and YFSETQ. CDR3 in amino acids: CASSPGRGNSGANVLTF. In nucleotides, the CDR3 is TGCGCCAGCAGTCCAGGGCGCGGGAACTCTGGGGCCAACGTCCTGACTTTC.

The chain combines TRBV30 with TRBJ2-7, with TRBD1 matching 7 bases. CDR1 and CDR2 from the germline V gene are GTSNPN and SVGIG (reference sequence). The CDR3 is 14 residues long. V gave up 2 bases and J gave up 3 bases; unmatched junction bases: 7. The CDR3 loop reads CAWSRQGVNYEQYF. Written as DNA, the CDR3 is TGTGCCTGGAGTCGACAGGGTGTGAACTACGAGCAGTACTTC.

This clone was observed a handful of times. The CDR3 protein is CASSQDSGEWNEQFF. The CDR3 DNA is TGCGCCAGCAGCCAAGATAGCGGGGAGTGGAATGAGCAGTTCTTC. The V gene is TRBV4-1, the J gene TRBJ2-1, with 8 bases aligning to TRBD2. The germline CDR1 and CDR2 sequences are MGHRA and YSYEKL. The CDR3 spans 15 residues. V shed 0 bases, J shed 7 bases, and the junction held 5 bases outside the gene matches.

This chain links TRBV30 with TRBJ2-1; D gene ambiguous. This CDR3 comprises 15 residues. Trimming left V 3 bases short and J 2 bases short, with 14 bases between. CDR1 and CDR2 (germline): GTSNPN, SVGIG (reference sequence). CDR3 loop: CAWRDSTEAYNEQFF. The DNA for the CDR3 is TGTGCCTGGAGAGATTCCACCGAGGCCTACAATGAGCAGTTCTTC. The variable domain in full, with the rest retrieved from reference TRBV30 and TRBJ2-1, is SQTIHQWPATLVQPVGSPLSLECTVEGTSNPNLYWYRQAAGRGLQLLFYSVGIGQISSEVPQNLSASRPQDRQFILSSKKLLLSDSGFYLCAWRDSTEAYNEQFFGPGTRLTVL.